This TCR beta chain was obtained from a study of STAT5B mutations in CD4+ large granular lymphocyte leukemia. Source study methods: Productive clonotypes were detectable down to 2.59 x 10-5 frequency. Some clones are missing from TCRdb's copy, which holds only in-frame ones; the method was immunoSEQ multiplex PCR. The V and J calls and clone size are taken from that table; D and trimming were inferred from the DNA. The sample holds some 21,000 clones, around three quarters seen once. This clone was counted only a few times. The CDR3 is 16 amino acids. Germline V gene lookup returns CDR1 MNHNY and CDR2 SVGAGI (reference sequence). Trimming cost V 0 bases and J 3 bases; bases outside gene matches: 4.

This clonotype was sampled from a human donor in good health. V is TRBV6-6 and J is TRBJ1-5; 8 positions match TRBD1. Sequencing was performed on CD4+ T cells from blood buffy coats. The CDR3 DNA sequence: TGTGCCAGCAGTTACTCGACACAGGGGGACAATCAGCCCCAGCATTTT. It yields the protein CASSYSTQGDNQPQHF.